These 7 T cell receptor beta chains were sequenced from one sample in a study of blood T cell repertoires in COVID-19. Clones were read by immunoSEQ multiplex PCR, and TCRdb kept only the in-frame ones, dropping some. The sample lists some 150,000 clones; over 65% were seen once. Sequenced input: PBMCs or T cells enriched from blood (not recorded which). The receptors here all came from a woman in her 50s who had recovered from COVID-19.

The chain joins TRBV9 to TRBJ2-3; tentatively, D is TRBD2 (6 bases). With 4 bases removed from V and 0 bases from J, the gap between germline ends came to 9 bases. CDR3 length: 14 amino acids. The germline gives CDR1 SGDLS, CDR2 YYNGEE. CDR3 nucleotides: TGTGCCAGCAGCTGGAGCGGGAGCACAGATACGCAGTATTTT. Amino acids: CASSWSGSTDTQYF.

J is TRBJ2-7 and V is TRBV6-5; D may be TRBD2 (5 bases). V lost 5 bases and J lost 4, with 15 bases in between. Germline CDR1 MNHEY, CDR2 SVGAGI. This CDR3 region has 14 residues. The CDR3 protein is CASSPQRVEYEQYV. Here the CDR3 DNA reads TGTGCCAGCAGTCCCCAGAGGGTGGAGTACGAGCAGTACGTC.

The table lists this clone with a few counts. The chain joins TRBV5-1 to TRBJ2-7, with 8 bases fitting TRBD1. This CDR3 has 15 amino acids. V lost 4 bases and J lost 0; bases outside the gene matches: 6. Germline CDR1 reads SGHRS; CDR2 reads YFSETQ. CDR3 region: CASSRQGADSYEQYF. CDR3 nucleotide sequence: TGCGCCAGCAGCCGGCAGGGGGCTGACTCCTACGAGCAGTACTTC.

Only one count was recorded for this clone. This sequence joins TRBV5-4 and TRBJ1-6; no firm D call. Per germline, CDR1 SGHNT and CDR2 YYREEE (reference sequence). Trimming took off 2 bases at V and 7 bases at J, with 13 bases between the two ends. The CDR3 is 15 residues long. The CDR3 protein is CASSFYSSPNSPLHF. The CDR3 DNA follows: TGTGCCAGCAGCTTTTATTCTAGCCCCAATTCACCCCTCCACTTT. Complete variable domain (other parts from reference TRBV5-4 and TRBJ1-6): ETGVTQSPTHLIKTRGQQVTLRCSSQSGHNTVSWYQQALGQGPQFIFQYYREEENGRGNFPPRFSGLQFPNYSSELNVNALELDDSALYLCASSFYSSPNSPLHFGNGTRLTVT.

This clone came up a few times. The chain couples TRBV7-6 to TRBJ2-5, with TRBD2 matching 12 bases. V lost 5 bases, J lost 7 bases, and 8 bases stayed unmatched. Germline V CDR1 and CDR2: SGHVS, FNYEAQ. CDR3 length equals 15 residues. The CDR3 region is CASSRTSGAGGTQYF. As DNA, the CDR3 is TGTGCCAGCAGCCGGACTAGCGGGGCTGGTGGGACCCAGTACTTC.

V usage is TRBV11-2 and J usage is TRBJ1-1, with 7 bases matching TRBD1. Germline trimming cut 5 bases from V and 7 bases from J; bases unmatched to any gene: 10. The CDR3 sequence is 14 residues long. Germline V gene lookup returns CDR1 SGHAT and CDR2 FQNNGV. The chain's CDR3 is CASSTYRGVNEAFF. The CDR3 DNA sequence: TGTGCCAGCAGCACCTACAGGGGAGTGAATGAAGCTTTCTTT.

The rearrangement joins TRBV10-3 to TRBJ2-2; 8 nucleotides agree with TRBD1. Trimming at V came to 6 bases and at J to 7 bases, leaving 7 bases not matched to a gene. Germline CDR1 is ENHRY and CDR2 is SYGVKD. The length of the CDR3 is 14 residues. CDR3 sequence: CAIRKQGADGELFF. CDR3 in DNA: TGTGCCATCAGGAAGCAGGGGGCGGACGGGGAGCTGTTTTTT.